Shown below are 5 T cell receptor beta chains from a single sample sequenced in a study of vaccination effects on CD4 cells after COVID-19. Under the ViraFEST assay, PBMC were stimulated with viral peptide pools so that antigen-specific CD4+ T cells expanded. Sequencing was performed afterwards. The culture ran for roughly 10 days before CD4+ T cells were isolated. PCR confirmed that the person was infected with SARS-CoV-2 between March and December 2020. These receptors have no known antigen. Some clones are missing from TCRdb's copy, which holds only in-frame ones; the method was immunoSEQ multiplex PCR. The repertoire holds around 40,000 clones, with approximately 70% as singletons. The input for sequencing was CD4+ T cells from PBMCs cultured with a peptide pool, taken before COVID-19 vaccination. Receptor source: a human donor who had a prior SARS-CoV-2 infection.

The rearrangement uses TRBV4-1 and TRBJ2-7, with TRBD2 identical over 7 bases. J was trimmed by 5 bases and V by 1 base; bases with no gene match: 8. In germline, CDR1 is MGHRA, CDR2 YSYEKL. CDR3 length: 15 amino acids. CDR3 region: CASSQAGRVLDEQYF. The CDR3 DNA reads as TGCGCCAGCAGCCAAGCGGGGAGGGTTCTGGACGAGCAGTACTTC.

The rearrangement uses TRBV30 and TRBJ2-5, with a tentative D call TRBD2 (6 bases). The V gene lost 5 bases and the J gene lost 1 base, with 11 bases spanning the gap. From germline, CDR1 is GTSNPN and CDR2 SVGIG (reference sequence). The CDR3 is 13 amino acids. CDR3 residues: CAWGGGFQETQYF. CDR3 nucleotide sequence: TGTGCCTGGGGTGGGGGGTTCCAAGAGACCCAGTACTTC.

V usage is TRBV2 and J usage is TRBJ1-5; D gene ambiguous. V shed 7 bases and J shed 6 bases, with 19 bases lying between them. CDR3 length: 15 residues. CDR1 SNHLY and CDR2 FYNNEI come from the germline V gene. CDR3 DNA sequence: TGTGCCAGCACCCCTGGGCCCGGGGTGGGTCAGCCCCAGCATTTT. It encodes CASTPGPGVGQPQHF.

J is TRBJ2-1 and V is TRBV11-2; D not resolved. CDR1 is SGHAT, CDR2 FQNNGV, per germline. This CDR3 comprises 14 residues. Trimming left V 5 bases short and J 10 bases short, with 18 bases between. Here the CDR3 DNA reads TGTGCCAGCAGCCCCCGTCGAGACTCCGACGAGCAGTTCTTC. It translates to CASSPRRDSDEQFF.

This rearrangement joins TRBV2 to TRBJ1-1; 7 bases line up with TRBD1. CDR1 is SNHLY and CDR2 is FYNNEI in the germline V gene. J lost 7 bases, V lost 1 base, and 12 bases had no gene match. The CDR3 is 16 amino acids. CDR3 nucleotide sequence: TGTGCCAGCAGTGAAGATGTGACAGGGTCATTTAGTGAAGCTTTCTTT. It codes for CASSEDVTGSFSEAFF. Based on the CDR3 plus reference TRBV2 and TRBJ1-1, the full variable domain is EPEVTQTPSHQVTQMGQEVILRCVPISNHLYFYWYRQILGQKVEFLVSFYNNEISEKSEIFDDQFSVERPDGSNFTLKIRSTKLEDSAMYFCASSEDVTGSFSEAFFGQGTRLTVV.